The T cell receptor (beta chain) under discussion was sequenced for a study of blood T cell repertoires in COVID-19. Study summary: PBMCs, B-cell-depleted T cells, or T cells provided the cDNA or gDNA that made up the material.

Original data processing: It was from reference gene primer amplification that nucleated cell counts were estimated. The table came from immunoSEQ multiplex PCR; TCRdb's copy has only in-frame clones and leaves some out. The DNA was the basis for D and trimming; V, J and clone size are from that table. The sample lists fewer than 350,000 clones; about 89% were seen once. Of note for this clone: The sample holds other DNA sequences that translate to the same CDR3.

The study recruited people aged about 18 to 95 years across approximately 24 US areas. Donors in Cohort 3 who had recovered were those with two negative PCRs, healthcare professional clearance, or resolution of their symptoms. Germline loops: CDR1 ENHRY, CDR2 SYGVKD. The V end was cut by 2 bases, the J end by 0 bases, with 11 bases between. The length of the CDR3 is 15 residues. This receptor was obtained from a woman in her thirties or forties who had recovered from COVID-19. V is TRBV10-3 and J is TRBJ2-7; tentatively, D is TRBD2 (7 bases). Input material: PBMCs or T cells enriched from blood (not recorded which). CDR3: CAISERGGYSYEQYF. In DNA, the CDR3 is TGTGCCATCAGTGAGAGGGGGGGTTACTCCTACGAGCAGTACTTC.